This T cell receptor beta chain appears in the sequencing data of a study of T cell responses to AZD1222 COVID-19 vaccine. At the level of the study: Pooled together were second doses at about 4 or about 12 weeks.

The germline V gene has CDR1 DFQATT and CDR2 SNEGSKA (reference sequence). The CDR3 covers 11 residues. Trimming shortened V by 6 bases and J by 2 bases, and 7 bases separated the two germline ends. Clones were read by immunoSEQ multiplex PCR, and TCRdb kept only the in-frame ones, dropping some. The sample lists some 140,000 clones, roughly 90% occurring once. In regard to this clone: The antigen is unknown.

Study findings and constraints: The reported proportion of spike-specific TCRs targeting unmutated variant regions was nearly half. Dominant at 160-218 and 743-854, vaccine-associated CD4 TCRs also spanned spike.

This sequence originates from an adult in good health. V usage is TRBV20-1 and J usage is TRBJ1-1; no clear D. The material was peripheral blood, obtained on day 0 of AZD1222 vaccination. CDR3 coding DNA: TGCAGTGCCAAGGTAAACACTGAAGCTTTCTTT. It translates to CSAKVNTEAFF.